This TCR beta chain was retrieved from a study of blood T cell repertoires in COVID-19. Background on the study: T cells, B-cell-depleted T cells, or PBMCs supplied cDNA or gDNA.

This CDR3 spans 11 amino acids. CDR1 and CDR2 from the germline V gene are MNHEY and SVGAGI. Original processing methods: Amplification of reference gene primers was used by the study to estimate nucleated cell counts. Clones were sequenced by immunoSEQ multiplex PCR, and TCRdb holds only the in-frame ones, with some missing. V, J and clone size reflect that table, while D and trimming were determined from the DNA. The sample consists of roughly 90,000 clones, around 92% of them appearing once. Concerning this clone itself: Germline is not matched at one junction end, which may reflect a read error.

The Seattle site enrolled patients during active infection and followed them longitudinally. Sequenced material: peripheral blood. This receptor was taken from a man over 45 with COVID-19, enrolled during active disease. The genes are TRBV6-5 and TRBJ2-7; TRBD2 might be the D (6 bases). The DNA of the CDR3 is TGTGCCAGTGGAAACCGCGGGGCCTTAATATTC. This sequence encodes CASGNRGALIF.